A single sample gave rise to the 16 T cell receptor beta chains below, sequenced in a study of CD8 T cells in Susac syndrome. RNA in amounts of roughly 0.5 to 1 ug was reverse transcribed with random hexamers. TCRdb used MiXCR to reprocess the immunoSEQ multiplex PCR reads, holding one entry per CDR3 protein. The sample has some 130,000 distinct CDR3 sequences, around 93% seen once. The sample consisted of CD8+ T cells from PBMCs. Receptors were obtained from a human donor with Susac syndrome.

V and J are TRBV24-1 and TRBJ2-1, with TRBD1 identical over 9 bases. The CDR3 runs to 13 residues. Looked up from germline, CDR1 is KGHDR and CDR2 is SFDVKD. With 3 bases clipped from V and 8 bases from J, the junction kept 1 base outside the gene matches. The DNA for the CDR3 is TGTGCCACCAGTGATCGGACAGGGGATGAGCAGTTCTTC. It specifies CATSDRTGDEQFF.

The chain recombines TRBV5-4 with TRBJ2-3; no firm D call. Looked up from germline, CDR1 is SGHNT and CDR2 is YYREEE (reference sequence). With 1 base removed from V and 4 bases from J, the gap between germline ends came to 13 bases. The CDR3 covers 15 residues. The CDR3 region is CASSLPYVGADTQYF. The CDR3 DNA is TGTGCCAGCAGCTTGCCCTATGTTGGGGCAGATACGCAGTATTTT.

This chain connects TRBV2 to TRBJ2-7, with 13 bases matching TRBD2. J gave up 6 bases and V 10 bases, and 9 bases lay outside the gene matches. This CDR3 is 14 amino acids long. CDR1 is SNHLY, CDR2 FYNNEI, per germline. The CDR3 loop reads CAIRTGLAGTEQYF. The CDR3 region has the DNA TGTGCCATAAGAACGGGACTAGCGGGAACCGAGCAGTACTTC.

V is TRBV15 and J is TRBJ2-6, with 8 nucleotides matching TRBD1. The CDR3 is made up of 16 amino acids. Germline loops: CDR1 LNHNV, CDR2 YYDKDF (reference sequence). Trimming at V came to 4 bases and at J to 4 bases, leaving 6 bases not matched to a gene. The CDR3 loop reads CATSTRTGSGANVLTF. The CDR3 DNA reads TGTGCCACCAGCACAAGGACAGGGAGCGGGGCCAACGTCCTGACTTTC.

The CDR3 here is CVGGGQGGPGDTEAFF. The CDR3 bases are TGCGTTGGAGGGGGACAGGGTGGTCCTGGGGACACTGAAGCTTTCTTT. The V gene is TRBV29-1, the J gene TRBJ1-1; 9 bases align to TRBD1. The CDR3 totals 16 residues. The germline V gene encodes CDR1 SQVTM and CDR2 ANQGSEA.

The rearrangement joins TRBV10-2 to TRBJ2-5, with unresolved D. V was cut by 8 bases and J by 6 bases, with 10 bases left in between. CDR1 is WSHSY and CDR2 is SAAADI in the germline V gene. The length of the CDR3 is 11 residues. The CDR3 reads CASGKGKTQYF. The CDR3 DNA is TGCGCCAGCGGCAAAGGGAAGACCCAGTACTTC.

The chain links TRBV5-4 to TRBJ2-2, with D perhaps matching TRBD1 (7 bases). V shed 2 bases and J shed 6 bases, with 14 bases lying between them. Germline CDR1 and CDR2: SGHNT and YYREEE (reference sequence). This CDR3 contains 15 residues. CDR3 nucleotides: TGTGCCAGCAGCTTCCTGTCCAGGGGGGCCGGGGAGCTGTTTTTT. Its translation is CASSFLSRGAGELFF.

CDR3 nucleotides: TGTGCCAGCAGCCCGGACGGACCAAACTACGAGCAGTACTTC. This gives the protein CASSPDGPNYEQYF. The chain uses TRBV28 and TRBJ2-7; D not certain. Germline V gives CDR1 MDHEN, CDR2 SYDVKM. V was clipped by 6 bases and J by 3 bases, with 15 bases between them. The CDR3 is made up of 14 amino acids.

This chain joins TRBV20-1 and TRBJ1-1; D not certain. The V and J ends lost 0 bases and 1 base respectively, with 12 bases between them. The CDR3 extends over 15 amino acids. Per germline, CDR1 DFQATT and CDR2 SNEGSKA (reference sequence). In DNA, the CDR3 is TGCAGTGCTAGAGATCGAGGTCGGGAGAACACTGAAGCTTTCTTT. Protein: CSARDRGRENTEAFF.

Turning to this clonotype: The junction shows a germline mismatch at one end, possibly a read error. The J gene is TRBJ2-4, the V gene TRBV7-8, with D possibly called TRBD1 or TRBD2 (5 bases each). The CDR3 totals 14 residues. Germline V gene lookup returns CDR1 SGHVS and CDR2 FQNEAQ. As DNA, the CDR3 is TGTGCCAGCAGCCAGCGGACACAACAAAACGTTCAGTACTTC. Its translation is CASSQRTQQNVQYF.

This chain connects TRBV10-2 to TRBJ2-7; 10 nucleotides line up with TRBD2. The ends lost 3 bases at V and 6 bases at J; junction bases unmatched: 8. The V gene's germline CDR1 is WSHSY and CDR2 SAAADI. The CDR3 extends over 15 amino acids. DNA of the CDR3: TGCGCCAGCAGTGATGACCTAGCGGGAGTGCCCGAGCAGTACTTC. Translation gives CASSDDLAGVPEQYF.

The chain joins TRBV27 to TRBJ2-2, with 9 positions matching TRBD2. CDR1 is MNHEY, CDR2 SMNVEV, per germline (reference sequence). The CDR3 covers 15 residues. The V gene end was trimmed by 8 bases and the J gene end by 5 bases; junction bases not matched to a gene: 9. The CDR3 loop is CASSIAGVGTGELFF. The CDR3 coding sequence is TGTGCCAGCTCCATAGCGGGAGTGGGGACCGGGGAGCTGTTTTTT.

J is TRBJ1-4 and V is TRBV9, with D possibly TRBD1 on 5 matching bases. Trimming stripped 5 bases from V and 3 bases from J, with 14 bases between. CDR3 length: 15 residues. The germline gives CDR1 SGDLS, CDR2 YYNGEE. CDR3 loop: CASSFPEGPNEKLFF. The CDR3 DNA sequence: TGTGCCAGCAGTTTCCCCGAGGGGCCTAATGAAAAACTGTTTTTT.

V is TRBV12-3 or TRBV12-4 and J is TRBJ1-1, with TRBD1 matching 9 bases. With V trimmed by 6 bases and J by 3 bases, 5 bases remained unmatched. The CDR3 spans 14 residues. This CDR3 is CASREDRGDTEAFF. The DNA of the CDR3 is TGTGCCAGCAGGGAAGACAGGGGGGACACTGAAGCTTTCTTT.

V and J are TRBV28 and TRBJ1-1; D remains ambiguous. The V end lost 5 bases, the J end lost 3 bases, and 16 bases lay between the germline ends. Germline CDR1 reads MDHEN; CDR2 reads SYDVKM. The CDR3 covers 15 residues. The CDR3 region has the DNA TGTGCCAGCAGTCTTATAGCGGGTTTGTACACTGAAGCTTTCTTT. This codes for CASSLIAGLYTEAFF.

The V gene is TRBV20-1, the J gene TRBJ1-5, with 9 bases that match TRBD1. V dropped 6 bases and J dropped 0; count of bases not matched to a gene: 15. CDR1 is DFQATT and CDR2 is SNEGSKA in the germline V gene (reference sequence). This CDR3 has 18 residues. This CDR3 is CSALTGQGRDNSNQPQHF. The CDR3 region has the DNA TGCAGTGCCCTCACGGGACAGGGCCGAGATAATAGCAATCAGCCCCAGCATTTT.